Sequencing of this TCR beta chain was carried out in a study of cytomegalovirus exposure and HLA in healthy donors. J lost 1 base, V lost 0 bases, and 9 bases had no gene match. Germline assignment: CDR1 LNHNV and CDR2 YYDKDF (reference sequence). This CDR3 spans 18 amino acids. Using immunoSEQ multiplex PCR, the repertoire was profiled, and TCRdb retains in-frame clones only, with some absent. The data show about 200,000 clones, 86% seen once. The sample taken for sequencing was PBMCs. The V gene is TRBV15, the J gene TRBJ2-1, with TRBD2 identical over 7 bases. The clonotype comes from a woman aged 18-30 years in good health and CMV-seronegative. CDR3 protein: CATSRDVGRGISYNEQFF. The CDR3 nucleotides are TGTGCCACCAGCAGAGATGTTGGGCGGGGGATATCCTACAATGAGCAGTTCTTC.